This T cell receptor beta chain was captured in a study of cytomegalovirus exposure and HLA in healthy donors. Study-level background: Among the 398 donors who were genotyped, approximately 76% fell in the genetic ancestry cluster that is associated with self-reported Caucasian donors.

Study-wide results and limits: A later analysis found common viral pathogens apparently linked to several of the most significant clusters. Through in vitro validation, three CMV-associated chains were shown to be specific for CMV antigens. In a later analysis, DRB1 alleles had the most associated TCRs; HLA-C alleles the fewest.

This clone was counted a single time. The antigen remains unidentified. The primer mix had 60 Vbeta and 13 Jbeta primers. Sequencing used immunoSEQ multiplex PCR; TCRdb keeps in-frame clones, though not all of them. The sample consists of around 100,000 clones, around 66% of them appearing once. The V gene lost 5 bases and the J gene lost 0 bases, with 13 bases spanning the gap. Germline V CDR1 and CDR2: SGHAT, FQNNGV. This CDR3 is built from 16 residues. This TCR came from a woman between 45 and 60 years old in good health and CMV-seronegative. What was sequenced was PBMCs. The V gene is TRBV11-2, the J gene TRBJ2-2; TRBD1 is a possible D gene (5 bases). This CDR3 is CASSTRTTANTGELFF. The CDR3 DNA is TGTGCCAGCAGCACCCGGACAACCGCGAACACCGGGGAGCTGTTTTTT.